A single TCR beta chain is shown here with its context. These data are taken from a study of Ad26.COV2.S vaccination and SARS-CoV-2 variants. The method was immunoSEQ multiplex PCR; TCRdb's version includes in-frame clones alone and lacks a portion of them. The sample lists fewer than 900,000 clones, approximately 88% occurring once. The treatment is: approximately 18 received Ad26.COV2.S at low or high dose, single or two shots; 5 received placebo; per-sample allocation not given. Each sample was drawn 63 days after the first injection (of vaccine or placebo). Participants' vaccine, an Ad26 vector, delivered Wuhan-strain SARS-CoV-2 spike. V lost 8 bases to trimming and J lost 7 bases, with 12 bases between them. The V gene's germline CDR1 is KGHSH and CDR2 LQKENI. The CDR3 runs 12 residues.

The sample in question was peripheral blood, obtained in a trial of Ad26.COV2.S vaccine versus placebo. The gene calls are TRBV18 and TRBJ2-1, with unresolved D. The receptor comes from a person aged 18-60 years who received the Ad26.COV2.S COVID-19 vaccine or a placebo. CDR3 nucleotides: TGTGCCAGCGCCAGCTTAGGGAATGAGCAGTTCTTC. Translated, it gives CASASLGNEQFF.